These T cell receptor beta chains were read from a single sample in a study of T cells in Graves' hyperthyroidism and ophthalmopathy. One entry per CDR3 protein, called by TCRdb with MiXCR from the multiplex PCR reads. Altogether about 400,000 distinct CDR3 sequences are present, around 16% being singletons, with the ten largest covering around a quarter. Sequenced input: blood. These TCRs come from a woman younger than 35 with Graves' hyperthyroidism that later progressed to Graves' ophthalmopathy. The CDR3 runs from the conserved cysteine through the conserved F or W. The D gene is left open where the match is weak. Expanded clones get a size class; other rows say once, few or many, or leave the size out.

d_call	v_call	cdr3_length	clone_size	j_call	cdr3_aa	cdr3_nt
TRBD2	TRBV19	17	few	TRBJ2-1	CASSIIGLADGFNEQFF	TGTGCCAGTAGTATAATTGGTCTAGCGGATGGGTTCAATGAGCAGTTCTTC
.	TRBV7-2	11	many	TRBJ2-1	CASSRDNEQFF	TGTGCCAGCAGCCGGGATAATGAGCAGTTCTTC
.	TRBV7-9	12	few	TRBJ1-4	CASGMGTEKLFF	TGTGCCAGCGGGATGGGGACCGAAAAACTGTTTTTT
TRBD1	TRBV7-9	15	many	TRBJ2-1	CASSGQGSSYNEQFF	TGTGCCAGCAGCGGACAGGGCAGCTCCTACAATGAGCAGTTCTTC
.	TRBV5-5	17	few	TRBJ2-1	CASSLARLIGVYNEQFF	TGTGCCAGCAGCTTGGCCCGACTGATAGGGGTCTACAATGAGCAGTTCTTC
TRBD2	TRBV7-9	18	.	TRBJ2-3	CASSPHSGRARGTDTQYF	TGTGCCAGCAGCCCACATAGCGGGAGGGCCCGAGGCACAGATACGCAGTATTTT
.	TRBV27	14	few	TRBJ2-5	CASQGPGSKETQYF	TGTGCCAGTCAAGGCCCAGGGAGTAAAGAGACCCAGTACTTC
TRBD2	TRBV7-9	15	many	TRBJ2-3	CASSPTSGRTDTQYF	TGTGCCAGCAGCCCTACTAGCGGGAGGACAGATACGCAGTATTTT
.	TRBV2	15	many	TRBJ2-7	CASTRGELVDYEQYF	TGTGCCAGCACCCGAGGGGAACTGGTTGACTACGAGCAGTACTTC
.	TRBV6-1	14	.	TRBJ2-1	CASTRSPLTDEQFF	TGTGCCAGCACTCGGAGCCCCCTGACGGATGAGCAGTTCTTC
TRBD1	TRBV20-1	14	few	TRBJ2-5	CSASSRGQKETQYF	TGCAGTGCTAGTTCCCGGGGACAGAAAGAGACCCAGTACTTC
.	TRBV24-1	13	few	TRBJ2-2	CATSGQNTGELFF	TGTGCCACCAGTGGCCAGAACACCGGGGAGCTGTTTTTT
.	TRBV4-2	14	.	TRBJ1-3	CASSQALGPNTIYF	TGTGCCAGCAGCCAAGCCCTTGGGCCCAACACCATATATTTT
TRBD2	TRBV5-4	15	.	TRBJ2-5	CASSAAGGFRETQYF	TGTGCCAGCAGCGCGGCGGGGGGGTTTAGAGAGACCCAGTACTTC
.	TRBV7-3	13	few	TRBJ2-2	CASSLGDPGELFF	TGTGCCAGCAGCTTAGGGGATCCCGGGGAGCTGTTTTTT
.	TRBV3-1	14	many	TRBJ1-3	CASSQGAAGNTIYF	TGTGCCAGCAGCCAAGGGGCGGCTGGAAACACCATATATTTT
.	TRBV24-1	17	.	TRBJ2-5	CATSDLSGGRGQETQYF	TGTGCCACCAGTGATTTGAGTGGGGGGCGTGGACAAGAGACCCAGTACTTC
TRBD2	TRBV20-1	15	many	TRBJ2-3	CSASSPAGVSDTQYF	TGCAGTGCTAGTTCTCCAGCGGGAGTGTCAGATACGCAGTATTTT
.	TRBV11-2	15	many	TRBJ1-5	CASSLDPGPNQPQHF	TGTGCCAGCAGCTTAGATCCAGGCCCCAATCAGCCCCAGCATTTT
.	TRBV20-1	13	.	TRBJ1-2	CSAQDGRGYGYTF	TGCAGTGCTCAAGATGGGCGAGGTTATGGCTACACCTTC
.	TRBV6-1	14	few	TRBJ2-1	CASTLDVSVNEQFF	TGTGCCAGCACCCTAGACGTGAGCGTCAATGAGCAGTTCTTC
.	TRBV6-2/TRBV6-3	15	.	TRBJ1-1	CASSYSGTLNTEAFF	TGTGCCAGCAGTTACTCGGGGACGCTGAACACTGAAGCTTTCTTT
.	TRBV7-2	17	many	TRBJ1-6	CASSIGTLPRVNSPLHF	TGTGCCAGCAGCATCGGGACACTACCTCGGGTTAATTCACCCCTCCACTTT
.	TRBV11-2	14	many	TRBJ2-7	CASSLVHGPYEQYF	TGTGCCAGCAGCTTAGTACACGGTCCCTACGAGCAGTACTTC
TRBD2	TRBV5-1	18	.	TRBJ2-5	CASSLDGYTSGLQETQYF	TGCGCCAGCAGCTTGGACGGATATACTAGCGGGCTCCAAGAGACCCAGTACTTC
.	TRBV5-1	16	large	TRBJ2-3	CASSLEQQARADTQYF	TGCGCCAGCAGCTTGGAGCAACAGGCCAGGGCAGATACGCAGTATTTT
.	TRBV5-1	11	.	TRBJ2-1	CASRDIQGQFF	TGCGCCAGCCGGGACATACAAGGACAGTTCTTC
.	TRBV19	16	many	TRBJ1-4	CASSLPGVGTNEKLFF	TGTGCCAGCAGCCTCCCCGGGGTGGGGACTAATGAAAAACTGTTTTTT
.	TRBV12-3/TRBV12-4	15	many	TRBJ2-7	CASRPRDSSSYEQYF	TGTGCCAGCAGGCCCCGGGACTCTAGCTCCTACGAGCAGTACTTC
.	TRBV5-8	16	few	TRBJ2-1	CASSPTQGSSYNEQFF	TGTGCCAGCAGCCCCACACAGGGCAGCTCCTACAATGAGCAGTTCTTC
.	TRBV6-5	15	many	TRBJ2-3	CASSYSIRITDTQYF	TGTGCCAGCAGTTACTCGATAAGAATCACAGATACGCAGTATTTT
.	TRBV2	14	.	TRBJ2-7	CASRDHRNSYEQYF	TGTGCCAGCAGGGACCACAGGAATTCCTACGAGCAGTACTTC
.	TRBV9	14	.	TRBJ1-2	CASSPGVQNYGYTF	TGTGCCAGCAGCCCAGGTGTCCAAAACTATGGCTACACCTTC
TRBD2	TRBV5-6	14	many	TRBJ2-2	CATGLAGDTGELFF	TGTGCCACCGGACTAGCGGGAGACACCGGGGAGCTGTTTTTT
.	TRBV7-2	15	few	TRBJ1-2	CASNLIGGGGYGYTF	TGTGCCAGCAACCTGATCGGGGGGGGGGGCTATGGCTACACCTTC
TRBD1	TRBV29-1	11	many	TRBJ2-7	CSVDTGGEQYF	TGCAGCGTCGACACAGGGGGCGAGCAGTACTTC
.	TRBV20-1	13	.	TRBJ1-2	CSAPPGTNYGYTF	TGCAGTGCTCCGCCAGGGACTAACTATGGCTACACCTTC
.	TRBV4-1	16	few	TRBJ2-5	CASSQRGTLGGETQYF	TGCGCCAGCAGCCAACGGGGGACACTCGGCGGGGAGACCCAGTACTTC
TRBD1	TRBV4-1	15	.	TRBJ1-5	CASSHGTGVEGTQHF	TGCGCCAGCAGCCACGGGACAGGGGTGGAGGGAACCCAGCATTTT
.	TRBV10-3	12	.	TRBJ1-5	CTISESDQPQHF	TGTACCATCAGTGAAAGTGATCAGCCCCAGCATTTT
TRBD2	TRBV15	15	.	TRBJ2-3	CATSRGGGRTDTQYF	TGTGCCACCAGCAGGGGGGGGGGTAGGACAGATACGCAGTATTTT
.	TRBV7-9	16	.	TRBJ2-1	CASSLAGGDPPSGQFF	TGTGCCAGCAGCTTAGCGGGGGGTGACCCCCCCAGTGGGCAGTTCTTC
TRBD2	TRBV7-2	15	many	TRBJ2-1	CASSLVSGGDNEQFF	TGTGCCAGCAGCTTAGTTAGCGGGGGTGACAATGAGCAGTTCTTC
.	TRBV15	15	.	TRBJ2-1	CATSRNRAAYNEQFF	TGTGCCACCAGCAGAAACAGGGCGGCCTACAATGAGCAGTTCTTC
.	TRBV15	15	few	TRBJ1-3	CATSRDVGAGNTIYF	TGTGCCACCAGCAGAGACGTAGGGGCCGGAAACACCATATATTTT
TRBD2	TRBV5-1	18	many	TRBJ2-1	CASSPRLAGGVKRNEQFF	TGCGCCAGCAGCCCACGACTAGCGGGAGGGGTCAAACGCAATGAGCAGTTCTTC
TRBD1	TRBV27	14	many	TRBJ1-5	CASRQGGGTQPQHF	TGTGCCAGCAGGCAGGGGGGCGGAACTCAGCCCCAGCATTTT
TRBD1	TRBV7-9	16	few	TRBJ1-4	CASSSGQGSTNEKLFF	TGTGCCAGCAGTTCGGGACAGGGCTCAACTAATGAAAAACTGTTTTTT
TRBD2	TRBV11-2	15	.	TRBJ2-1	CASSSPQREGNEQFF	TGTGCCAGCAGCTCGCCCCAGCGGGAGGGGAATGAGCAGTTCTTC
TRBD1	TRBV7-2	15	.	TRBJ1-3	CASSLGTGGINTIYF	TGTGCCAGCAGCTTAGGGACAGGGGGCATAAACACCATATATTTT
.	TRBV12-3/TRBV12-4	14	many	TRBJ1-1	CASSFKEKNTEAFF	TGTGCCAGCAGTTTTAAAGAGAAGAACACTGAAGCTTTCTTT
.	TRBV6-1	14	.	TRBJ1-1	CASKTGVMNTEAFF	TGTGCCAGCAAAACCGGGGTGATGAACACTGAAGCTTTCTTT
TRBD2	TRBV20-1	11	many	TRBJ2-1	CSGKGGHEQFF	TGCAGTGGAAAGGGAGGGCATGAGCAGTTCTTC
.	TRBV28	15	many	TRBJ1-5	CASSVWGTGNQPQHF	TGTGCCAGCAGCGTCTGGGGGACGGGCAATCAGCCCCAGCATTTT
TRBD1	TRBV20-1	16	many	TRBJ2-7	CSARDGETGKGYEQYF	TGCAGTGCTAGAGATGGGGAGACAGGGAAAGGCTACGAGCAGTACTTC